This T cell receptor beta chain was found in a study of T cell responses to AZD1222 COVID-19 vaccine. Findings and limits, study-wide: Two doses of AZD1222 preceded a rise in Spike-specific TCR breadth and depth. Donors in the cohort were predominantly white British and more often female, and clonal diversity was possibly underestimated.

As regards this clone: Its target is not known.

Profiling relied on immunoSEQ multiplex PCR, and the TCRdb table lists in-frame clones only, not all of them. Among some 110,000 clones listed, around 83% were seen once. The CDR3 runs 12 residues. The V and J ends lost 6 bases and 6 bases respectively, with 10 bases between them. The V and J genes are TRBV12-3 or TRBV12-4 and TRBJ2-3; D is ambiguous. The source material was peripheral blood, sampled 28 days after the second AZD1222 dose. The TCR comes from an adult who received the AZD1222 COVID-19 vaccine. CDR3 residues: CASRGRSDTQYF. CDR3 in DNA: TGTGCCAGCAGGGGAAGGAGTGATACGCAGTATTTT.